What follows are 8 T cell receptor beta chains derived from one specimen sequenced in a study of cytomegalovirus exposure and HLA in healthy donors. TCRdb's table, derived via immunoSEQ multiplex PCR, lists solely in-frame clones and lacks some. Of about 140,000 clones listed, 70% to 90% are singletons. The sequencing input was PBMCs. The receptor set was obtained from a woman between 18 and 29 years old in good health and CMV-seropositive.

The V gene is TRBV28, the J gene TRBJ2-1; the D is unclear. The CDR3 runs to 14 residues. CDR1 and CDR2 from the germline V gene are MDHEN and SYDVKM. The ends were cut back, 2 bases at V and 0 bases at J, with 5 bases in the middle. For the CDR3, the DNA is TGTGCCAGCAGTTTACTTAGCTCCTACAATGAGCAGTTCTTC. Its protein product is CASSLLSSYNEQFF.

This chain uses TRBV2 with TRBJ2-1; TRBD2 aligns across 12 bases. The CDR3 runs to 15 residues. The V segment lost 8 bases and the J segment 7 bases; nucleotides outside the gene matches: 9. Germline assignment: CDR1 SNHLY and CDR2 FYNNEI. The DNA of the CDR3 is TGTGCCAGCTCTTGGACTAGCGGGGCTGGTAATGAGCAGTTCTTC. Translated, it gives CASSWTSGAGNEQFF.

The chain joins TRBV19 to TRBJ2-7, with 9 bases matching TRBD2. The CDR3 has 15 residues. Germline CDR1 and CDR2: LNHDA and SQIVND (reference sequence). Losses at the gene ends were 3 bases for V and 3 bases for J; bases not matched to a gene: 6. CDR3 bases: TGTGCCAGTAGTATGCCGGTAGCGGGGGTCTACGAGCAGTACTTC. Translating gives CASSMPVAGVYEQYF.

The rearrangement uses TRBV4-2 and TRBJ2-7; D is possibly TRBD2 (7 bases). CDR3 size: 19 residues. The germline V and J ends were trimmed by 1 base and 1 base, with 23 bases remaining between them. Germline CDR1 reads LGHNA; CDR2 reads YNFKEQ. CDR3 sequence (DNA): TGTGCCAGCAGCCAAGGAGGGATATATGGGGGGGGCATTTCCTACGAGCAGTACTTC. This translates into CASSQGGIYGGGISYEQYF.

The V and J genes are TRBV11-2 and TRBJ2-7; D may be TRBD2 (6 bases). The V gene lost 1 base and the J gene lost 3 bases, with 16 bases spanning the gap. The CDR3 is 16 residues long. From germline, CDR1 is SGHAT and CDR2 FQNNGV. The CDR3 DNA reads TGTGCCAGCAGCTTAGGTCCGGGACTCAACGTCTACGAGCAGTACTTC. This codes for CASSLGPGLNVYEQYF.

This chain joins TRBV7-8 and TRBJ2-7; perhaps TRBD1 as D (7 bases). Germline-derived CDR1 and CDR2 are SGHVS and FQNEAQ. V lost 1 base to trimming and J lost 4 bases, with 14 bases between them. The CDR3 totals 15 residues. The CDR3 is CASSLEGRGEYEQYF. The DNA for the CDR3 is TGTGCCAGCAGCTTAGAAGGCAGGGGGGAGTACGAGCAGTACTTC. The full variable domain, in which reference TRBV7-8 and TRBJ2-7 provide the parts outside the CDR3, is GAGVSQSPRYKVAKRGQDVALRCDPISGHVSLFWYQQALGQGPEFLTYFQNEAQLDKSGLPSDRFFAERPEGSVSTLKIQRTQQEDSAVYLCASSLEGRGEYEQYFGPGTRLTVT.

For the CDR3, the DNA is TGTGCCAGCAGCTTAGGCCCTCTGACTAGCGGGGGGGAAGAGACCCAGTACTTC. Protein product: CASSLGPLTSGGEETQYF. V is TRBV7-3 and J is TRBJ2-5; 14 bases fit TRBD2. From germline, CDR1 is SGHTA and CDR2 FQGTGA. The ends lost 2 bases at V and 3 bases at J; junction bases unmatched: 8. This CDR3 comprises 18 residues.

V and J are TRBV7-9 and TRBJ1-2; D remains unclear. V was pared by 1 base and J by 8 bases, with 5 bases between. From germline, CDR1 is SEHNR and CDR2 FQNEAQ (reference sequence). The CDR3 totals 11 residues. CDR3 amino acids: CASSLEEGYTF. CDR3 nucleotides: TGTGCCAGCAGCTTAGAGGAGGGCTACACCTTC.